This T cell receptor beta chain was sequenced during a study of human T cells and chemical hapten exposure. This clonotype has more than one count but fewer than ten. Time point: patch test 2, 6 weeks after DPC sensitization. Treatment meaning: therapeutic diphenylcyclopropenone sensitization with weekly scalp DPC. Blood, whole and unfractionated, served as the source for total RNA extraction. TCRdb passed the RACE reads through MiXCR, listing each CDR3 protein once. The repertoire holds approximately 350,000 distinct CDR3 sequences, with roughly 6% as singletons. Germline V gene lookup returns CDR1 DFQATT and CDR2 SNEGSKA (reference sequence). J was trimmed by 0 bases and V by 0 bases; bases with no gene match: 5. The CDR3 is 17 amino acids.

The rearrangement joins TRBV20-1 to TRBJ2-7, with 13 bases matching TRBD2. This clonotype originated in a woman aged 18-29 years with alopecia areata. Some clones in this sample may be carry-over from other donors' samples. The sequences come from whole blood, collected in connection with sensitization to the hapten diphenylcyclopropenone (DPC). In nucleotides, the CDR3 is TGCAGTGCTAGAGATCAACTAGCGGGGGGGGACTCCTACGAGCAGTACTTC. Its protein is CSARDQLAGGDSYEQYF.